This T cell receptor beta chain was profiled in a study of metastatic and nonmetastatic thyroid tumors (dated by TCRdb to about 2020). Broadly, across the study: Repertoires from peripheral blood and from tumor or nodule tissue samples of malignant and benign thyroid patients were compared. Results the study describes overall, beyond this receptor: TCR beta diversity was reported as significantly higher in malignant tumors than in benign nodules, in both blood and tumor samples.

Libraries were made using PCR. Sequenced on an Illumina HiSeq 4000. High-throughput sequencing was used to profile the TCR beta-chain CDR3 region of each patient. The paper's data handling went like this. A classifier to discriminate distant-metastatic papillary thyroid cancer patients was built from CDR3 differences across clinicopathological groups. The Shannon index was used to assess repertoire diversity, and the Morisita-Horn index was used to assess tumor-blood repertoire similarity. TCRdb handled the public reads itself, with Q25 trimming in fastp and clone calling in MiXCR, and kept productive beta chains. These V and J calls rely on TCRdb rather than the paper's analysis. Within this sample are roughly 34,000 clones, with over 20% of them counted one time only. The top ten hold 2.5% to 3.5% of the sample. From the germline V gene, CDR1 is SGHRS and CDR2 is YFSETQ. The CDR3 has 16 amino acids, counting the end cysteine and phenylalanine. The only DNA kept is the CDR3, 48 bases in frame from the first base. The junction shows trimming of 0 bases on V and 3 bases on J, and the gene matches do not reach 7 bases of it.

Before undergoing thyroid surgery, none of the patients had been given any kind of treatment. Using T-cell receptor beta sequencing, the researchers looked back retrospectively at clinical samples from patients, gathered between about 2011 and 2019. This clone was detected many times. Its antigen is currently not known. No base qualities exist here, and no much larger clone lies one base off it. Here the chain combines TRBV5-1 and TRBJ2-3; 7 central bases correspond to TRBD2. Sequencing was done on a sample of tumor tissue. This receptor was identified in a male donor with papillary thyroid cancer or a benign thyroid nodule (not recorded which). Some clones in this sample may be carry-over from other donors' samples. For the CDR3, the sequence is CASSLEAGRVTDTQYF. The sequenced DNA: TGCGCCAGCAGCTTGGAAGCGGGAAGGGTAACAGATACGCAGTATTTT.